Only one count was recorded for the clone carrying this TCR beta chain. Its antigen is currently unknown. TCRdb itself ran the RT-PCR reads through MiXCR, one entry per CDR3 protein. The sample has 650,000 to 800,000 distinct CDR3 sequences, less than 20% seen once. This entry comes from a study of response to subunit inactivated influenza vaccine. Study outcomes and limitations: Seasonal influenza vaccination, on each occasion, was suggested by the authors to recruit few new T cells.

The germline V gene has CDR1 SGHTA and CDR2 FQGNSA. Germline trimming cut 2 bases from V and 6 bases from J; bases unmatched to any gene: 2. The CDR3 is 13 residues long. This TCR was sampled from a man aged 50 to 60 who received an inactivated influenza vaccine. The V gene is TRBV7-2, the J gene TRBJ1-2; 8 nucleotides match TRBD1. Material: PBMCs from blood, obtained roughly 5 days after vaccination. Here the CDR3 DNA reads TGTGCCAGCAGCTTAAACAGGGGGGATGGCTACACCTTC. Protein sequence: CASSLNRGDGYTF.